This T cell receptor beta chain was captured in a study of blood T cell repertoires in COVID-19. Across the whole study: The United States, Italy and Spain were the sources of the acute and convalescent COVID-19 samples. From T cells, B-cell-depleted T cells, or PBMCs came the material, which was cDNA or gDNA.

The CDR3 totals 15 residues. Germline V CDR1 and CDR2: SGHRS, YFSETQ. Trimming shortened V by 1 base and J by 1 base, and 11 bases separated the two germline ends. Original handling: Reference gene primer amplification gave nucleated cell count estimates. TCRdb's table, derived via immunoSEQ multiplex PCR, lists solely in-frame clones and lacks some. V, J and clone size are those of that table, while D and trimming were read from the DNA. The sample has 100,000 to 150,000 clones, approximately 86% seen once; the top ten hold 2.3%. Resolution of symptoms, clearance, or two negative PCRs was present in recovered Cohort 3 donors.

V gene TRBV5-1 combines with J gene TRBJ2-5; D remains unclear. The receptor comes from a woman aged 45-59 years who had recovered from COVID-19. Sample: PBMCs or T cells enriched from blood (not recorded which). CDR3 coding DNA: TGCGCCAGCAGCTTGTTGGGCTCCGGCCAAGAGACCCAGTACTTC. Translating it yields CASSLLGSGQETQYF.